This record covers a single T cell receptor (beta chain). The CDR3 is 14 amino acids. V trimming: 7 bases; J trimming: 1 base; junction bases outside the gene matches: 0. The germline V gene has CDR1 SGDLS and CDR2 YYNGEE. Original handling: Amplifying reference gene primers gave estimates of nucleated cell counts. Clones were sequenced by immunoSEQ multiplex PCR, and TCRdb holds only the in-frame ones, with some missing. The DNA gave D and trimming, while V, J and clone size come from that table. Of roughly 260,000 clones in the sample, more than 85% were seen once. This entry comes from a study of blood T cell repertoires in COVID-19. Overall study: T cells, B-cell-depleted T cells, or PBMCs provided the cDNA or gDNA that served as material.

The TCR comes from a person aged 18 to 29 with COVID-19, enrolled during active disease. Sequencing was carried out using peripheral blood. The V gene is TRBV9, the J gene TRBJ2-3; 13 positions match TRBD2. CDR3 region: CASGLAGGTDTQYF. The CDR3 region has the DNA TGTGCCAGCGGACTAGCGGGGGGCACAGATACGCAGTATTTT.